This T cell receptor (beta chain) appears in the sequencing data of a study of shared clonotypes between healthy human individuals. Study-wide context: Every donor yielded three CD4 naive, three CD4 memory, two CD8 naive and one CD8 memory plate.

In the original workflow: Filtering was not the same, since immunoSEQ gave junction-only sequences without quality scores. Clones were sequenced by immunoSEQ multiplex PCR, and TCRdb holds only the in-frame ones, with some missing. Clone size and the V and J calls come from that table; the DNA yielded D and trimming. The data show around 2.1 million clones, with around 95% seen just once and 0.1% to 0.15% held by the top ten. General study results and limits: Across subsets, estimated richness was generally greater for naive than for memory populations.

Note on this clone: Its antigen is unknown. Other DNA sequences within the sample encode an identical CDR3.

Every donor was a Caucasian adult from Nashville, Tennessee. The sequencing sample was made of naive CD4+ T cells sorted from blood. Stated subset: CD45RA+ positively selected. The TCR comes from a man aged 18 to 30 in good health.

The CDR3 protein is CASSVEDNQPQHF. CDR3 bases: TGTGCCAGCAGCGTAGAGGATAATCAGCCCCAGCATTTT. V usage is TRBV9 and J usage is TRBJ1-5, with D uncertain. Germline assignment: CDR1 SGDLS and CDR2 YYNGEE. V lost 0 bases and J 4 bases, leaving 5 bases between the germline ends. The CDR3 is 13 amino acids.